This T cell receptor beta chain was documented in a study of T cell responses to AZD1222 COVID-19 vaccine. Overall study results and limits: Nearly half of spike-specific TCRs reportedly target variant regions that are unmutated in the B.1.351 and B.1.1.7 variants.

TCRdb's table, derived via immunoSEQ multiplex PCR, lists solely in-frame clones and lacks some. The table lists over 70,000 clones, 70% to 90% of them singletons. Germline lookup yields CDR1 SNHLY and CDR2 FYNNEI. The CDR3 loop spans 17 amino acids. V lost 3 bases, J lost 3 bases, and 13 bases stayed unmatched. Regarding this clone: The antigen remains undetermined.

This sequence was found in an adult in good health. The V gene is TRBV2, the J gene TRBJ2-7; 8 nucleotides align to TRBD1. The sequencing used peripheral blood, collected on day 0 of AZD1222 vaccination. This chain's CDR3 is CASSDILSRTGNYEQYF. DNA of the CDR3: TGTGCCAGCAGTGATATTTTGTCTCGGACAGGGAACTACGAGCAGTACTTC.